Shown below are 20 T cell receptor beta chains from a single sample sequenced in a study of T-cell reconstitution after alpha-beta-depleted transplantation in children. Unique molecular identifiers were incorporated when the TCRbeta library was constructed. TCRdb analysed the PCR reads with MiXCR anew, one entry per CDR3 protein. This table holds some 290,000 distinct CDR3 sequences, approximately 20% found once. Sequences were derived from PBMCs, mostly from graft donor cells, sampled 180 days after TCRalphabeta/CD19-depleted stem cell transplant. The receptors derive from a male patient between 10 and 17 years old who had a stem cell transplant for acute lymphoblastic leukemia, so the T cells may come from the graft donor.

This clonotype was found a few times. The CDR3 DNA sequence: TGTGCCAGCAGTCCCCTTCAGGGTGTCTACGAGCAGTACTTC. It translates to CASSPLQGVYEQYF. The chain joins TRBV27 to TRBJ2-7, with a possible D match to TRBD1 (5 bases). Between the trimmed V and J ends, which lost 5 bases and 3 bases, there was a span of 14 bases. The CDR3 totals 14 residues. The V gene's germline CDR1 is MNHEY and CDR2 SMNVEV (reference sequence).

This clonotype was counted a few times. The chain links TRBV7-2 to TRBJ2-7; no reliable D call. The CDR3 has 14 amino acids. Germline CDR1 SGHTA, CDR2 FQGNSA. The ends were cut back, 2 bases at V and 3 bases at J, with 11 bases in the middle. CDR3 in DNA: TGTGCCAGCAGCTTATATGAGCGCTACTACGAGCAGTACTTC. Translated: CASSLYERYYEQYF.

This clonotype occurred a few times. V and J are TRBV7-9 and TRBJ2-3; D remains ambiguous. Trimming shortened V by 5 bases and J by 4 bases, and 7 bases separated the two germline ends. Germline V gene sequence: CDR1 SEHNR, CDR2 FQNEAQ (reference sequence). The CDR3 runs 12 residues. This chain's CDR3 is CASSTTSDTQYF. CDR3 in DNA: TGTGCCAGCAGCACAACGTCAGATACGCAGTATTTT.

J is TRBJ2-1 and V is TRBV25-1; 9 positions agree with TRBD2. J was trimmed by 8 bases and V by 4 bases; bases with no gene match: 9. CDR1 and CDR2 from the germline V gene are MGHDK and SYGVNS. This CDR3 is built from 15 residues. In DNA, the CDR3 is TGTGCCAGCAGTGTTGGACTAGCGCGCCTCCATGAGCAGTTCTTC. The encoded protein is CASSVGLARLHEQFF.

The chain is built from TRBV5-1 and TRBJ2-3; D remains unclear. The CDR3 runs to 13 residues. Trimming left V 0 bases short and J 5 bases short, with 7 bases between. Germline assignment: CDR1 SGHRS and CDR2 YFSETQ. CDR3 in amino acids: CASSLALEDTQYF. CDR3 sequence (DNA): TGCGCCAGCAGCTTGGCCTTAGAAGATACGCAGTATTTT.

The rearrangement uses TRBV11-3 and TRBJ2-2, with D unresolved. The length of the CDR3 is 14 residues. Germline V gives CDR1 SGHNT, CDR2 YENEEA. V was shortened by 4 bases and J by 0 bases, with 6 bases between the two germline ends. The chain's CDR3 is CASSSYTNTGELFF. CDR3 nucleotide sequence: TGTGCCAGCAGCTCCTATACGAACACCGGGGAGCTGTTTTTT.

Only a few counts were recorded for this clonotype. The CDR3 nucleotides read TGTGCCAGCAGCTTAGCGGCCCCGGCCAGGAGGAACACTGAAGCTTTCTTT. This encodes CASSLAAPARRNTEAFF. The rearrangement uses TRBV7-8 and TRBJ1-1; D is unresolved. Trimming cost V 0 bases and J 1 base, with 15 bases left between them. CDR1 is SGHVS, CDR2 FQNEAQ, per germline. The CDR3 is 17 residues long.

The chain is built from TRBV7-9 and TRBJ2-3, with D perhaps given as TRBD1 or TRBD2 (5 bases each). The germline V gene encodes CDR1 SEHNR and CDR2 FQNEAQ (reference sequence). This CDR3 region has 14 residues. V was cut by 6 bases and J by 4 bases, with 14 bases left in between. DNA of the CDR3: TGTGCCAGCAGGGACACAGTGAGGGCAGATACGCAGTATTTT. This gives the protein CASRDTVRADTQYF.

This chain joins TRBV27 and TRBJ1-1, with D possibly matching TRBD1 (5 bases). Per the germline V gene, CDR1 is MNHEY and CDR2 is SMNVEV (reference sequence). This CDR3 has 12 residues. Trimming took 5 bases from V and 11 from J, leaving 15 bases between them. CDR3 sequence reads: CASSGTGWMAFF. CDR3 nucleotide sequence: TGTGCCAGCAGTGGGACCGGGTGGATGGCTTTCTTT.

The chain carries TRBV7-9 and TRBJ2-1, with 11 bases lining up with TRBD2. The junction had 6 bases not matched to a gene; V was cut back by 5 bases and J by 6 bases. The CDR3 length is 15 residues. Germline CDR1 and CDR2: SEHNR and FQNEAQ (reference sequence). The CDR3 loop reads CASSHSGRAPNEQFF. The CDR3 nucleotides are TGTGCCAGCAGCCATAGCGGGAGGGCGCCCAATGAGCAGTTCTTC.

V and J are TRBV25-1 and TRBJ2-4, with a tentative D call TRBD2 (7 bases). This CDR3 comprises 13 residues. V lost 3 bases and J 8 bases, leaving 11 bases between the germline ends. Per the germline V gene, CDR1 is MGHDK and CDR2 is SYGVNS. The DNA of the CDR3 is TGTGCCAGCAGTGAGGGAGGGGGAGACATTCAGTACTTC. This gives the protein CASSEGGGDIQYF.

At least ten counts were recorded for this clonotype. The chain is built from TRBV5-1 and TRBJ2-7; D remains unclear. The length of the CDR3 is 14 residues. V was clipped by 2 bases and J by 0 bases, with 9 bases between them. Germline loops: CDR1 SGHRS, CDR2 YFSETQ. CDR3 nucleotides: TGCGCCAGCAGCTTCCCCCCGTTCTCCTACGAGCAGTACTTC. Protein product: CASSFPPFSYEQYF. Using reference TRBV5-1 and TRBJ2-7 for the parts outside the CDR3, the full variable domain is KAGVTQTPRYLIKTRGQQVTLSCSPISGHRSVSWYQQTPGQGLQFLFEYFSETQRNKGNFPGRFSGRQFSNSRSEMNVSTLELGDSALYLCASSFPPFSYEQYFGPGTRLTVT.

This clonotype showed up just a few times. The CDR3 DNA sequence: TGTGCCAGCAGTGCCGCCGGAGGGGCTAACTATGGCTACACCTTC. Protein product: CASSAAGGANYGYTF. The J gene is TRBJ1-2, the V gene TRBV2, with D perhaps TRBD1 (5 bases). This CDR3 spans 15 amino acids. V was cut by 4 bases and J by 0 bases, with 12 bases left in between. Germline CDR1 is SNHLY and CDR2 is FYNNEI.

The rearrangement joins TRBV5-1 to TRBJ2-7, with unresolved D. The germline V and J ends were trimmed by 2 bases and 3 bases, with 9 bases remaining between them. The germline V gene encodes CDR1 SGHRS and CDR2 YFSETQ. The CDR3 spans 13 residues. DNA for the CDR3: TGCGCCAGCAGCTTCGGTCTGCTCTACGAGCAGTACTTC. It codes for CASSFGLLYEQYF.

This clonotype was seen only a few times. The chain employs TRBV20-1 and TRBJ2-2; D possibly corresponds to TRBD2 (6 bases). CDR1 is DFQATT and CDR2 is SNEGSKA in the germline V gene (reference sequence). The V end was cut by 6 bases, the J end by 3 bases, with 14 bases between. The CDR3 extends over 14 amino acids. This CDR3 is CSARGTRYTGELFF. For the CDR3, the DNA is TGCAGTGCGCGCGGGACCCGATACACCGGGGAGCTGTTTTTT.

The CDR3 region has the DNA TGCGCCAGCAGCTTTGGTCCTTGGACAGGACGCCACGAGCAGTACTTC. Translated, it gives CASSFGPWTGRHEQYF. The rearrangement links TRBV5-1 to TRBJ2-7; 7 bases fit TRBD1. Trimming took 2 bases from V and 5 from J; bases not matched to a gene: 13. Germline CDR1 reads SGHRS; CDR2 reads YFSETQ. CDR3 length: 16 amino acids.

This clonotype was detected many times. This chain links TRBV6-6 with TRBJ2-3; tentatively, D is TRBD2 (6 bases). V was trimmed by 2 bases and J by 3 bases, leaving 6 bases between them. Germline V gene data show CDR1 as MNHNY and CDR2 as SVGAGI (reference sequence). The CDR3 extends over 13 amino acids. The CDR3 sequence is CASSYGGTDTQYF. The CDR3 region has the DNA TGTGCCAGCAGTTACGGGGGGACAGATACGCAGTATTTT.

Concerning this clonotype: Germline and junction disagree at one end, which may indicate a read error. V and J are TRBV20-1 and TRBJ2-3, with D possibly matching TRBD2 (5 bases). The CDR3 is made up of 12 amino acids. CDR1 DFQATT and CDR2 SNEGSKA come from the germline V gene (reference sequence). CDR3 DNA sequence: TGCAGTACTAGAGGGCAGCAAGATACGCAGTATTTT. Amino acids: CSTRGQQDTQYF.

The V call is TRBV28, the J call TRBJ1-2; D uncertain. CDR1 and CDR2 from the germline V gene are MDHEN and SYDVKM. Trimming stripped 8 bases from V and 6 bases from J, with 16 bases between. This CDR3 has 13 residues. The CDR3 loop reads CASGGWEGNGYTF. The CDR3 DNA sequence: TGTGCCAGCGGCGGTTGGGAAGGAAATGGCTACACCTTC.

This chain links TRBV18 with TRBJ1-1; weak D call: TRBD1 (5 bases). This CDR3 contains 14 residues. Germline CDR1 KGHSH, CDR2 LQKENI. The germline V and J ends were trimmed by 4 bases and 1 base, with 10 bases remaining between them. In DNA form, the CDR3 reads TGTGCCAGCTCACAGGGGTTGGCGAACACTGAAGCTTTCTTT. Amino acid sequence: CASSQGLANTEAFF. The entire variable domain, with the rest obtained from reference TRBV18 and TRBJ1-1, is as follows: NAGVMQNPRHLVRRRGQEARLRCSPMKGHSHVYWYRQLPEEGLKFMVYLQKENIIDESGMPKERFSAEFPKEGPSILRIQQVVRGDSAAYFCASSQGLANTEAFFGQGTRLTVV.